One sample yielded the 31 T cell receptor beta chains listed below, sequenced in a study of a mutant IDH1 vaccine in newly diagnosed glioma. Assay: immunoSEQ multiplex PCR; the TCRdb copy retains only in-frame clones and omits some. The table includes approximately 33,000 clones, 60% to 85% detected once. Time point noted: week 47, end of study. The content of each vaccine dose was 300 ug of mutant IDH1 20-mer peptide, and topical imiquimod accompanied it. No antigen is known for these receptors. The sample was PBMCs, taken from a glioma patient whose treatment included an IDH1 peptide vaccine. These receptors were taken from a man aged 40-55 years with glioma.

The rearrangement uses TRBV11-3 and TRBJ2-1, with D possibly TRBD2 on 5 matching bases. In germline, CDR1 is SGHNT, CDR2 YENEEA. Trimming removed 6 bases from V and 2 bases from J, with 11 bases in between. The CDR3 runs to 14 residues. CDR3 amino acids: CASRRGRTYNEQFF. Written as DNA, the CDR3 is TGTGCCAGCAGGCGAGGGAGAACCTACAATGAGCAGTTCTTC.

This clone is medium-sized (0.01 to 0.1%). This chain links TRBV7-9 with TRBJ2-2, with 7 positions matching TRBD2. The CDR3 covers 14 residues. The germline V gene has CDR1 SEHNR and CDR2 FQNEAQ (reference sequence). After removal of 5 bases from V and 4 bases from J, the junction contained 4 bases not matched to a gene. CDR3 DNA: TGTGCCAGCAGCCCGGGAGGCCTCACCGGGGAGCTGTTTTTT. This encodes CASSPGGLTGELFF.

The chain uses TRBV6-5 and TRBJ2-7, with TRBD1 matching over 7 bases. Trimming at V came to 6 bases and at J to 0 bases, leaving 8 bases not matched to a gene. This CDR3 is built from 15 residues. Germline assignment: CDR1 MNHEY and CDR2 SVGAGI. DNA of the CDR3: TGTGCCAGCAGCTTTACAGGGGACAGCTCCTACGAGCAGTACTTC. It translates to CASSFTGDSSYEQYF.

The chain links TRBV5-5 to TRBJ1-4; 9 bases fit TRBD1. Trimming cost V 4 bases and J 3 bases; bases outside gene matches: 13. The CDR3 is 18 amino acids. Germline CDR1 and CDR2: SGHKS and YYEKEE (reference sequence). Here the CDR3 DNA reads TGTGCCAGCAGCGGGCTTTCCGGGACAGGGACAGCTAATGAAAAACTGTTTTTT. Its translation is CASSGLSGTGTANEKLFF. The complete variable domain, with remaining parts taken from reference TRBV5-5 and TRBJ1-4, reads DAGVTQSPTHLIKTRGQQVTLRCSPISGHKSVSWYQQVLGQGPQFIFQYYEKEERGRGNFPDRFSARQFPNYSSELNVNALLLGDSALYLCASSGLSGTGTANEKLFFGSGTQLSVL.

The chain combines TRBV5-4 with TRBJ2-1; D is uncertain. Trimming shortened V by 1 base and J by 8 bases, and 13 bases separated the two germline ends. CDR3 length: 14 residues. Germline V lookup: CDR1 SGHNT, CDR2 YYREEE (reference sequence). The DNA for the CDR3 is TGTGCCAGCAGCTTGAACTCCATACCCGATGAGCAGTTCTTC. Amino acid sequence: CASSLNSIPDEQFF.

CDR3: CASRSDKGSLAKNIQYF. The CDR3 DNA is TGTGCCAGCCGCTCTGATAAGGGCAGTCTAGCCAAAAACATTCAGTACTTC. The rearrangement links TRBV27 to TRBJ2-4; D not certain. Deletions cut 8 bases from V and 0 bases from J, with 20 bases between. CDR1 is MNHEY, CDR2 SMNVEV, per germline (reference sequence). This CDR3 spans 17 amino acids.

This clone was picked up a small number of times. The genes are TRBV2 and TRBJ1-5; 7 bases agree with TRBD1. V trimming: 6 bases; J trimming: 4 bases; junction bases outside the gene matches: 6. The CDR3 loop spans 14 amino acids. From germline, CDR1 is SNHLY and CDR2 FYNNEI. This CDR3 reads CASSRGQSNQPQHF. CDR3 coding DNA: TGTGCCAGCAGCCGGGGACAGTCTAATCAGCCCCAGCATTTT.

As DNA, the CDR3 is TGTGCCAGCAGATCCTCCGACGGGCCAGGAGCCCAGCATTTT. It specifies CASRSSDGPGAQHF. The chain couples TRBV6-5 to TRBJ1-5; the D is unclear. This CDR3 spans 14 amino acids. The V and J ends lost 6 bases and 11 bases respectively, with 20 bases between them. Germline lookup yields CDR1 MNHEY and CDR2 SVGAGI.

V and J are TRBV19 and TRBJ2-7; 8 bases align to TRBD1. The CDR3 extends over 15 amino acids. Unmatched junction bases numbered 10, after V lost 3 bases and J lost 6 bases. CDR1 is LNHDA and CDR2 is SQIVND in the germline V gene (reference sequence). The CDR3 region is CASSIDRAGGREQYF. The CDR3 coding sequence is TGTGCCAGTAGTATCGACCGGGCAGGGGGCCGCGAGCAGTACTTC. The whole variable domain, filled in from reference TRBV19 and TRBJ2-7, reads DGGITQSPKYLFRKEGQNVTLSCEQNLNHDAMYWYRQDPGQGLRLIYYSQIVNDFQKGDIAEGYSVSREKKESFPLTVTSAQKNPTAFYLCASSIDRAGGREQYFGPGTRLTVT.

The chain uses TRBV5-4 and TRBJ2-7; the D gene could be TRBD1 or TRBD2 (5 bases each). V was pared by 4 bases and J by 1 base, with 15 bases between. CDR3 length equals 15 residues. From germline, CDR1 is SGHNT and CDR2 YYREEE (reference sequence). CDR3: CASSLVGDRSYEQYF. Here the CDR3 DNA reads TGTGCCAGCAGCCTGGTAGGGGACCGGTCCTACGAGCAGTACTTC.

The chain has TRBV28 and TRBJ1-2, with 8 bases fitting TRBD1. Germline CDR1 is MDHEN and CDR2 is SYDVKM. The trim removed 3 bases at V and 7 bases at J, leaving 4 bases unmatched. This CDR3 contains 13 residues. The CDR3 sequence is CASSFQGAGGYTF. CDR3 nucleotide sequence: TGTGCCAGCAGTTTCCAGGGGGCGGGTGGCTACACCTTC.

The chain uses TRBV7-2 and TRBJ1-2; a possible D gene is TRBD1 (5 bases). This CDR3 has 13 amino acids. Germline lookup yields CDR1 SGHTA and CDR2 FQGNSA. Trimming shortened V by 0 bases and J by 4 bases, and 6 bases separated the two germline ends. This CDR3 reads CASSLAGTYGYTF. In nucleotides, the CDR3 is TGTGCCAGCAGCTTAGCAGGGACCTATGGCTACACCTTC.

V usage is TRBV4-3 and J usage is TRBJ1-4, with 7 bases aligning to TRBD1. V was pared by 1 base and J by 7 bases, with 9 bases of the junction left unmatched. CDR3 length equals 16 residues. Germline loops: CDR1 LGHNA, CDR2 YSLEER. CDR3 sequence: CASSQGGGGWGEKLFF. CDR3 in DNA: TGCGCCAGCAGCCAAGGCGGAGGGGGCTGGGGTGAAAAACTGTTTTTT.

The chain combines TRBV19 with TRBJ2-7; D is undetermined. The CDR3 sequence is 13 residues long. Germline V CDR1 and CDR2: LNHDA, SQIVND (reference sequence). Trimming pared 3 bases from V and 1 base from J, leaving 7 bases between. CDR3 region: CASSIALSYEQYF. The CDR3 coding sequence is TGTGCCAGTAGTATTGCTCTATCCTACGAGCAGTACTTC.

The chain has TRBV18 and TRBJ2-2; a possible D gene is TRBD2 (6 bases). Trimming took 3 bases from V and 7 from J, leaving 15 bases between them. This CDR3 region has 15 residues. CDR1 KGHSH and CDR2 LQKENI come from the germline V gene. The CDR3 DNA is TGTGCCAGCTCACCTGGACGGGAGACGGTCGGGGAGCTGTTTTTT. Translation gives CASSPGRETVGELFF.

The chain links TRBV11-2 to TRBJ2-3, with D hard to call. This CDR3 region has 13 residues. The germline V and J ends were trimmed by 1 base and 5 bases, with 7 bases remaining between them. CDR1 SGHAT and CDR2 FQNNGV come from the germline V gene. DNA of the CDR3: TGTGCCAGCAGCTTAGCCCTCAGAGATACGCAGTATTTT. Protein sequence: CASSLALRDTQYF.

This clone is a singleton in its sample. This sequence joins TRBV6-5 and TRBJ1-2; the match to TRBD1 covers 7 bases. The junction had 3 bases not matched to a gene; V was cut back by 0 bases and J by 2 bases. Germline lookup yields CDR1 MNHEY and CDR2 SVGAGI. The CDR3 extends over 15 amino acids. CDR3 region: CASSYSDRTNYGYTF. In nucleotides, the CDR3 is TGTGCCAGCAGTTACTCGGACAGGACCAACTATGGCTACACCTTC.

Concerning this clone: This same CDR3 is encoded by further DNA sequences in the sample. This chain joins TRBV7-9 and TRBJ1-1, with D tentatively TRBD1 (6 bases). V lost 5 bases and J lost 2, with 9 bases in between. The germline gives CDR1 SEHNR, CDR2 FQNEAQ (reference sequence). CDR3 length: 13 residues. CDR3 loop: CASSLQGNTEAFF. In DNA form, the CDR3 reads TGTGCCAGCAGCCTACAGGGTAACACTGAAGCTTTCTTT.

The chain is built from TRBV7-2 and TRBJ1-2; D perhaps matches TRBD1 (5 bases). This CDR3 has 18 residues. Germline V gene lookup returns CDR1 SGHTA and CDR2 FQGNSA. The V and J ends lost 5 bases and 1 base respectively, with 23 bases between them. The CDR3 loop reads CASSPQVFRDGINYGYTF. In DNA, the CDR3 is TGTGCCAGCAGCCCGCAGGTATTTAGGGACGGAATTAACTATGGCTACACCTTC.

The sample holds a few counts of this clone. V usage is TRBV7-9 and J usage is TRBJ1-5; D unclear. Germline-derived CDR1 and CDR2 are SEHNR and FQNEAQ (reference sequence). The CDR3 contains 14 residues. Deletions cut 1 base from V and 0 bases from J, with 4 bases between. CDR3 sequence: CASSLGDSNQPQHF. The CDR3, as DNA: TGTGCCAGCAGCTTAGGTGATAGCAATCAGCCCCAGCATTTT.

The chain couples TRBV4-1 to TRBJ2-2, with TRBD2 as a possible D gene (5 bases). V lost 1 base to trimming and J lost 1 base, with 19 bases between them. Germline V gene sequence: CDR1 MGHRA, CDR2 YSYEKL. CDR3 length: 19 amino acids. The DNA for the CDR3 is TGCGCCAGCAGCCAAGGTTGGACGGCTCAGCGGAAGAACACCGGGGAGCTGTTTTTT. Protein sequence: CASSQGWTAQRKNTGELFF.

The chain links TRBV6-5 to TRBJ2-7; 10 bases align to TRBD1. This CDR3 contains 16 residues. J was trimmed by 8 bases and V by 4 bases; bases with no gene match: 14. Germline V gene sequence: CDR1 MNHEY, CDR2 SVGAGI. CDR3 protein: CASSSRQGARSSQQYF. The DNA of the CDR3 is TGTGCCAGCAGTTCGAGACAGGGGGCGCGATCTAGCCAGCAGTACTTC.

On this clone: Germline and junction disagree at one end, which may indicate a read error. The chain has TRBV6-5 and TRBJ2-3; 7 nucleotides agree with TRBD2. Germline V lookup: CDR1 MNHEY, CDR2 SVGAGI. The CDR3 spans 12 residues. The CDR3 DNA sequence: TGTGCCAGCAGCCCACCAGCGGGACGGAAGCATTTT. It yields the protein CASSPPAGRKHF.

The chain has TRBV7-6 and TRBJ2-1; TRBD2 matches at 14 bases. Looked up from germline, CDR1 is SGHVS and CDR2 is FNYEAQ. Trimming removed 5 bases from V and 0 bases from J; junction bases left unmatched: 12. The CDR3 length is 20 residues. The CDR3 DNA reads TGTGCCAGCAGCCACGGGACTAGCGGGGGCTTGACTATCTCCTACAATGAGCAGTTCTTC. As protein: CASSHGTSGGLTISYNEQFF.

This chain connects TRBV7-2 to TRBJ1-1, with 7 bases matching TRBD1. The germline gives CDR1 SGHTA, CDR2 FQGNSA. Trimming cost V 6 bases and J 4 bases; bases outside gene matches: 11. CDR3 size: 15 residues. DNA for the CDR3: TGTGCCAGCAGACCGGGCAGGGGGGACGGCACTGAAGCTTTCTTT. This encodes CASRPGRGDGTEAFF.

CDR3 region: CASSSGTVQETQYF. The CDR3 DNA reads TGCGCCAGCAGCTCTGGGACTGTTCAAGAGACCCAGTACTTC. The chain combines TRBV5-1 with TRBJ2-5; D possibly corresponds to TRBD2 (6 bases). Germline values: CDR1 SGHRS, CDR2 YFSETQ. This CDR3 region has 14 residues. V lost 3 bases to trimming and J lost 2 bases, with 11 bases between them.

The CDR3 DNA follows: TGCGCCAGCAGCTTGGGGGCGGGGAGACAAGAGACCCAGTACTTC. The encoded protein is CASSLGAGRQETQYF. The chain combines TRBV5-1 with TRBJ2-5; the D gene is possibly TRBD2 (6 bases). Deletions cut 0 bases from V and 2 bases from J, with 11 bases between. Germline-derived CDR1 and CDR2 are SGHRS and YFSETQ. This CDR3 spans 15 amino acids.

CDR3 in amino acids: CASSSRQYQETQYF. CDR3 in DNA: TGTGCCAGCAGCTCGCGGCAATACCAAGAGACCCAGTACTTC. The chain couples TRBV11-3 to TRBJ2-5; D gene uncertain. This CDR3 spans 14 amino acids. Trimming stripped 4 bases from V and 0 bases from J, with 9 bases between. The germline V gene encodes CDR1 SGHNT and CDR2 YENEEA.

The chain recombines TRBV7-2 with TRBJ2-1; TRBD2 matches at 9 bases. Germline CDR1 SGHTA, CDR2 FQGNSA. This CDR3 is 18 amino acids long. V gave up 2 bases and J gave up 9 bases; unmatched junction bases: 17. The CDR3 DNA reads TGTGCCAGCAGCTTAAGTTTCCGGTCTAGCGGGAAGAGAGGTGAGCAGTTCTTC. It encodes CASSLSFRSSGKRGEQFF.

The chain joins TRBV7-2 to TRBJ1-2, with 9 positions matching TRBD1. With V trimmed by 2 bases and J by 7 bases, 8 bases remained unmatched. The CDR3 is 15 amino acids. Per germline, CDR1 SGHTA and CDR2 FQGNSA. The CDR3 here is CASSLYTGGISGYTF. CDR3 DNA: TGTGCCAGCAGCTTATACACAGGGGGCATCTCTGGCTACACCTTC.

The CDR3 region is CASSIWNRDNQPQHF. The CDR3 DNA reads as TGTGCCAGTAGTATCTGGAATAGGGACAATCAGCCCCAGCATTTT. The gene calls are TRBV19 and TRBJ1-5; D is undetermined. This CDR3 spans 15 amino acids. Trimming removed 3 bases at V and 3 bases at J, with 12 bases between. Germline V gives CDR1 LNHDA, CDR2 SQIVND (reference sequence).